This TCR beta chain was sequenced during a study of blood T cell repertoires in COVID-19. V lost 0 bases, J lost 4 bases, and 4 bases stayed unmatched. The CDR3 covers 15 residues. CDR1 and CDR2 from the germline V gene are LGHNA and YNFKEQ. Libraries were prepared by immunoSEQ multiplex PCR; TCRdb keeps only in-frame clonotypes and omits some of them. The sample holds about 200,000 clones, 70% to 90% seen once. This clone was detected only a few times. The study counted Cohort 3 donors as recovered given two negative PCRs, clearance, or symptom resolution. This rearrangement joins TRBV4-2 to TRBJ2-7; 9 bases agree with TRBD2. Input material: PBMCs or T cells enriched from blood (not recorded which). The TCR comes from a woman between 18 and 30 years old who had recovered from COVID-19. CDR3 region: CASSQEASGVYEQYF. The CDR3 DNA sequence: TGTGCCAGCAGCCAAGAGGCTAGCGGGGTGTACGAGCAGTACTTC.